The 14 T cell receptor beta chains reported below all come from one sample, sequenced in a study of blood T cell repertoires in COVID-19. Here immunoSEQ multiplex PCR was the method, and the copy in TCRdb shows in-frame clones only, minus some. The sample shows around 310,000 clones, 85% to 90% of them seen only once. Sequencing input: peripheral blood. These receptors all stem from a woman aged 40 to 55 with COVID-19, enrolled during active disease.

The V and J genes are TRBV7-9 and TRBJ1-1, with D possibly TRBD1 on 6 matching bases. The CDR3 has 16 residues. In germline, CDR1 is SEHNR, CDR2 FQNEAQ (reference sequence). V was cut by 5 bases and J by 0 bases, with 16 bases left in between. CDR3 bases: TGTGCCAGCAGCCAAAAGACAGGACCCATGAACACTGAAGCTTTCTTT. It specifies CASSQKTGPMNTEAFF. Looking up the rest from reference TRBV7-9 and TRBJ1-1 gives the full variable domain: DTGVSQNPRHKITKRGQNVTFRCDPISEHNRLYWYRQTLGQGPEFLTYFQNEAQLEKSRLLSDRFSAERPKGSFSTLEIQRTEQGDSAMYLCASSQKTGPMNTEAFFGQGTRLTVV.

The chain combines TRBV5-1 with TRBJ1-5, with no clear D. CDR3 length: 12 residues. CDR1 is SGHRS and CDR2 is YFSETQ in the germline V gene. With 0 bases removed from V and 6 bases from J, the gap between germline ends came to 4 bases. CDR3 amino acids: CASSLDGQPQHF. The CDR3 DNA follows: TGCGCCAGCAGCTTGGACGGTCAGCCCCAGCATTTT.

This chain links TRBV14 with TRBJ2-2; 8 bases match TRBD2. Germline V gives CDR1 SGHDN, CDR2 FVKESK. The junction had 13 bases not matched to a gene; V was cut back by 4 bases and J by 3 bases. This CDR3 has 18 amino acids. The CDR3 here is CASSPGGLLAVYTGELFF. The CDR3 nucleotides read TGTGCCAGCAGCCCTGGGGGACTACTAGCGGTTTACACCGGGGAGCTGTTTTTT.

The CDR3 DNA is TGTGCCAGCAGCGTACTCCAGGGGGAGGAGACCCAGTACTTC. Encoded protein: CASSVLQGEETQYF. The chain links TRBV27 to TRBJ2-5, with TRBD1 matching 7 bases. The germline V gene has CDR1 MNHEY and CDR2 SMNVEV (reference sequence). CDR3 length: 14 amino acids. With V trimmed by 6 bases and J by 5 bases, 9 bases remained unmatched.

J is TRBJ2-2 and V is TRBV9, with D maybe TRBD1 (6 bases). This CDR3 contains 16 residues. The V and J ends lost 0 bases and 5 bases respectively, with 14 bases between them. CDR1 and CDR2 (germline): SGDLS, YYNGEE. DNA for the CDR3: TGTGCCAGCAGCGTAGGTGGGGGCGCGAGGACCGGGGAGCTGTTTTTT. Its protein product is CASSVGGGARTGELFF. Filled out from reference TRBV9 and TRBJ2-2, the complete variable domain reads DSGVTQTPKHLITATGQRVTLRCSPRSGDLSVYWYQQSLDQGLQFLIQYYNGEERAKGNILERFSAQQFPDLHSELNLSSLELGDSALYFCASSVGGGARTGELFFGEGSRLTVL.

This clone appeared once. CDR3 in amino acids: CASSPRLAGGTDTQYF. CDR3 DNA: TGTGCCAGCAGCCCCCGACTAGCAGGCGGCACAGATACGCAGTATTTT. V gene TRBV7-2 combines with J gene TRBJ2-3; 7 bases fit TRBD2. The germline V gene encodes CDR1 SGHTA and CDR2 FQGNSA. The CDR3 has 16 amino acids. After removal of 5 bases from V and 1 base from J, the junction contained 9 bases not matched to a gene.

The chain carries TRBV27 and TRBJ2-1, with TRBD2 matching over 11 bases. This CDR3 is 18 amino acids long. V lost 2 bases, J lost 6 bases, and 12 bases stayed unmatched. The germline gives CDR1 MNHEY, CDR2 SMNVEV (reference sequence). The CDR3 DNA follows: TGTGCCAGCAGTTTAGCTAAGCCCCTAGCGGGGGGCCTCAATGAGCAGTTCTTC. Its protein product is CASSLAKPLAGGLNEQFF.

The CDR3 loop reads CASQEVYEQYF. The CDR3, as DNA: TGTGCCAGTCAGGAAGTCTACGAGCAGTACTTC. The rearrangement uses TRBV28 and TRBJ2-7, with D unclear. The germline CDR1 and CDR2 sequences are MDHEN and SYDVKM. There are 11 residues in the CDR3. The ends were cut back, 9 bases at V and 3 bases at J, with 9 bases in the middle.

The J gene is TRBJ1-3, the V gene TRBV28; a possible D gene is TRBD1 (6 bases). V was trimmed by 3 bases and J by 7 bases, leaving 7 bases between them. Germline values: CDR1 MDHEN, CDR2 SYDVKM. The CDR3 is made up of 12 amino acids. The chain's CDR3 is CASSFTGNTIYF. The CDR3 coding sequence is TGTGCCAGCAGTTTTACAGGGAACACCATATATTTT.

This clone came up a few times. DNA for the CDR3: TGTGCCAGCAGAGGGCGGGGTGAAGCTTTCTTT. It yields the protein CASRGRGEAFF. The chain couples TRBV7-2 to TRBJ1-1; no firm D call. CDR3 length equals 11 residues. Trimming removed 6 bases from V and 7 bases from J, with 9 bases in between. CDR1 and CDR2 (germline): SGHTA, FQGNSA.

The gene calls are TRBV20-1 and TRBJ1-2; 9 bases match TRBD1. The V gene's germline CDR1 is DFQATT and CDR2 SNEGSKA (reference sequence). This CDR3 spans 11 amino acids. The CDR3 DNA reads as TGCAGCTCCGGGACAGGGTTCGGCTACACCTTC. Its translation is CSSGTGFGYTF.

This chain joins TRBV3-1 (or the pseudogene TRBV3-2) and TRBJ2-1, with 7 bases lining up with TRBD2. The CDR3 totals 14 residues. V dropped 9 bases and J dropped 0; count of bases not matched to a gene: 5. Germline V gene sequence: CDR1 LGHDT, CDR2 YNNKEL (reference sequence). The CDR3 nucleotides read TGTGCCAGTTCCCGGGACTACTCCTACAATGAGCAGTTCTTC. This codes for CASSRDYSYNEQFF.

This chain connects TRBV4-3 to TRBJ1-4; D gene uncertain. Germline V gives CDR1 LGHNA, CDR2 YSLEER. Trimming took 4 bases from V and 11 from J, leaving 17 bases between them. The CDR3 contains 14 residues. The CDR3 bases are TGCGCCAGCAGCCCCCGGGGAATTAGTGGCAAACTGTTTTTT. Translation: CASSPRGISGKLFF.

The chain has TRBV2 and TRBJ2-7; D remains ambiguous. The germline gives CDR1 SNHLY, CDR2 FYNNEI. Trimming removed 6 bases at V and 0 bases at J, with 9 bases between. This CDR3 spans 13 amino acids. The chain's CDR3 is CASRETFSYEQYF. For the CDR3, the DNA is TGTGCCAGCAGGGAGACTTTCTCCTACGAGCAGTACTTC.